The 6 T cell receptor beta chains below were found in one sample sequenced in a study of control samples from healthy donors and cancer patients. Only in-frame clones appear in the TCRdb table, and some are missing; sequencing was by immunoSEQ multiplex PCR. The sample shows 50,000 or so clones, approximately 80% of them seen only once. Sequenced input: blood. The receptors stem from a man between 65 and 85 years old in good health.

This chain joins TRBV6-4 and TRBJ1-5, with 11 bases lining up with TRBD1. CDR1 and CDR2 (germline): MRHNA, SNTAGT. V shed 10 bases, J shed 14 bases, and the junction held 13 bases outside the gene matches. The CDR3 consists of 13 residues. DNA of the CDR3: TGTGCCACCTCTCCGGACAGGGGGCAATCTAAGCATTTT. Its protein product is CATSPDRGQSKHF.

This rearrangement joins TRBV15 to TRBJ2-5; the D gene is possibly TRBD2 (7 bases). Germline V lookup: CDR1 LNHNV, CDR2 YYDKDF (reference sequence). V dropped 3 bases and J dropped 5 bases, with 16 bases sitting between them. The CDR3 runs 15 residues. CDR3 amino acids: CATSRTWGRGETQYF. Written as DNA, the CDR3 is TGTGCCACCAGCAGGACTTGGGGGCGGGGGGAGACCCAGTACTTC.

V is TRBV6-5 and J is TRBJ1-1; possibly TRBD1 for D (6 bases). Germline V gene sequence: CDR1 MNHEY, CDR2 SVGAGI. This CDR3 has 14 amino acids. V lost 6 bases and J lost 6, with 17 bases in between. This CDR3 reads CASRSKQGRSEAFF. The CDR3 bases are TGTGCCAGCAGGAGTAAACAGGGCCGCTCTGAAGCTTTCTTT.

This clone was seen only a few times. V and J are TRBV11-2 and TRBJ1-2; 9 nucleotides match TRBD1. Germline lookup yields CDR1 SGHAT and CDR2 FQNNGV. This CDR3 comprises 15 residues. V trimming: 3 bases; J trimming: 2 bases; junction bases outside the gene matches: 4. CDR3 loop: CASSLTGGLNYGYTF. Here the CDR3 DNA reads TGTGCCAGCAGCTTGACAGGGGGTCTGAACTATGGCTACACCTTC.

The chain recombines TRBV30 with TRBJ1-5; 11 bases fit TRBD1. The CDR3 extends over 16 amino acids. Germline V gene sequence: CDR1 GTSNPN, CDR2 SVGIG (reference sequence). With V trimmed by 2 bases and J by 4 bases, 7 bases remained unmatched. DNA for the CDR3: TGTGCCTGGAGTTCCGGGACAGGGGGATGGAATCAGCCCCAGCATTTT. It translates to CAWSSGTGGWNQPQHF.

A word on this clone: A far larger clone is just one base off, so this is likely a read error. The chain joins TRBV21-1 to TRBJ2-7. TRBV21-1 is given as a pseudogene. CDR3 length: 11 residues. The DNA for the CDR3 is TGTGCCAGCAGCAAAGCCTACGAGCAGTACTTC. Its translation: CASSKAYEQYF.